This T cell receptor beta chain was sequenced in a study of T cells and Merkel cell carcinoma outcomes. Libraries were prepared by immunoSEQ multiplex PCR; TCRdb keeps only in-frame clonotypes and omits some of them. The data show some 13,000 clones, roughly 92% seen once. Points on this clone: Antigen specificity is unknown.

General study findings and limits: Reportedly, T-cell repertoire with density predicts Merkel cell carcinoma outcomes.

CDR1 and CDR2 from the germline V gene are SEHNR and FQNEAQ (reference sequence). The CDR3 sequence is 19 residues long. V was pared by 3 bases and J by 0 bases, with 4 bases of the junction left unmatched. This chain uses TRBV7-9 with TRBJ2-2; 16 bases agree with TRBD2. The sequence came from a human donor with Merkel cell carcinoma. Sequenced material: tumor tissue from Merkel cell carcinoma. The CDR3 DNA is TGTGCCAGCAGCTTCGGGACTAGCGGGAGGGGCGCGAACACCGGGGAGCTGTTTTTT. Translated: CASSFGTSGRGANTGELFF. Variable domain in full (rest from reference TRBV7-9 and TRBJ2-2): DTGVSQNPRHKITKRGQNVTFRCDPISEHNRLYWYRQTLGQGPEFLTYFQNEAQLEKSRLLSDRFSAERPKGSFSTLEIQRTEQGDSAMYLCASSFGTSGRGANTGELFFGEGSRLTVL.